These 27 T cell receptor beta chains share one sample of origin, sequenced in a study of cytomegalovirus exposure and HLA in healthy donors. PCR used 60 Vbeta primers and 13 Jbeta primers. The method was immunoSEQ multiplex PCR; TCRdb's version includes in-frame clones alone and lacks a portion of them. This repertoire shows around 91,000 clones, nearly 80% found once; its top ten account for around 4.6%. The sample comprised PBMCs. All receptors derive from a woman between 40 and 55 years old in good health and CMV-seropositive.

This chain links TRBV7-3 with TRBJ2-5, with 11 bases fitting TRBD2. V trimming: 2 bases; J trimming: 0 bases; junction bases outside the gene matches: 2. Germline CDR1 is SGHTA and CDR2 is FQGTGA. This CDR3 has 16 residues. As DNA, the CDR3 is TGTGCCAGCAGCTTATCGACTAGCGGGAACCAAGAGACCCAGTACTTC. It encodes CASSLSTSGNQETQYF.

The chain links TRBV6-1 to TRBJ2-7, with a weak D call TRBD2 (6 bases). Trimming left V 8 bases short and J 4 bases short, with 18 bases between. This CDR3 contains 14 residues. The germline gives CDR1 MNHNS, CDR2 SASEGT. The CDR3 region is CASGGALVAYEQYF. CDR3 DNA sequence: TGTGCCAGCGGAGGGGCCCTTGTGGCTTACGAGCAGTACTTC.

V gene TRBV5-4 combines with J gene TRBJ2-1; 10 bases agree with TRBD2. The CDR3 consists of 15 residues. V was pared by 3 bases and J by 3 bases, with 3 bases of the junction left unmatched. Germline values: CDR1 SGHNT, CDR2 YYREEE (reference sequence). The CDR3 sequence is CASSSGTSDYNEQFF. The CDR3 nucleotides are TGTGCCAGCAGCTCCGGGACTAGCGACTACAATGAGCAGTTCTTC.

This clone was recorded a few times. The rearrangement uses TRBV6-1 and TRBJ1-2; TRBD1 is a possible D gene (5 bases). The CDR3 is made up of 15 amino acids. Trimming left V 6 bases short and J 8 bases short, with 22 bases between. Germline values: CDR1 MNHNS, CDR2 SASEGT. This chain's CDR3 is CASRVMTGAEGGYTF. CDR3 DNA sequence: TGTGCCAGCAGGGTGATGACGGGCGCGGAGGGGGGCTACACCTTC.

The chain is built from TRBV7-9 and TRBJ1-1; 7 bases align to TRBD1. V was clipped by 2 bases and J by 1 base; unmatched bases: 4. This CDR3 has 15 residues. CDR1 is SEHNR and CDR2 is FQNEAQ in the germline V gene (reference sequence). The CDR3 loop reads CASSLQGVGNTEAFF. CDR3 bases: TGTGCCAGCAGCTTACAGGGGGTGGGGAACACTGAAGCTTTCTTT.

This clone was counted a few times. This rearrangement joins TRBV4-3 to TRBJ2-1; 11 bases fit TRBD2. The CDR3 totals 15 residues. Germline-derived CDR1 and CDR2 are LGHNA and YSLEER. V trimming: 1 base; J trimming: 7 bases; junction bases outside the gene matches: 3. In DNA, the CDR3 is TGCGCCAGCAGCCAAGTTAGCGGGAGGGAGAATGAGCAGTTCTTC. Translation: CASSQVSGRENEQFF.

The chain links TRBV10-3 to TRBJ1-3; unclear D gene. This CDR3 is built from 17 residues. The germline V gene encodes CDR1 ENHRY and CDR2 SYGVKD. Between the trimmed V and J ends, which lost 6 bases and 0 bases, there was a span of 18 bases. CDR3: CAIRDPGRQDSGNTIYF. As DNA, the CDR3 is TGTGCCATCAGAGACCCTGGGAGGCAGGACTCTGGAAACACCATATATTTT.

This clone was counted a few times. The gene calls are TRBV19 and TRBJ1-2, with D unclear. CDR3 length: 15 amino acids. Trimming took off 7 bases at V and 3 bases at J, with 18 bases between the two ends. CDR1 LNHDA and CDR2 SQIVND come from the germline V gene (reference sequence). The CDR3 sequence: CASTDGVREDYGYTF. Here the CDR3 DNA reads TGTGCCAGTACAGACGGGGTGAGGGAGGACTATGGCTACACCTTC.

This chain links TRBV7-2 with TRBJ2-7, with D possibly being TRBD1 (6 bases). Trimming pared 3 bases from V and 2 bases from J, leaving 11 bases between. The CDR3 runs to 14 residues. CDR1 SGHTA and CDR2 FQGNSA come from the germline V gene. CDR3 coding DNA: TGTGCCAGCAGCTTGGTTTGGACAGCCTACGAGCAGTACTTC. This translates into CASSLVWTAYEQYF.

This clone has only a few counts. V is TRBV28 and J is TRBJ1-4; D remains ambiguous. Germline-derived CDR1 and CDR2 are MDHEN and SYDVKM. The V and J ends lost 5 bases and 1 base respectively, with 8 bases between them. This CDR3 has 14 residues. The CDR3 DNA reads TGTGCCAGCAGTCAGCCGGGAACTAATGAAAAACTGTTTTTT. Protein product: CASSQPGTNEKLFF.

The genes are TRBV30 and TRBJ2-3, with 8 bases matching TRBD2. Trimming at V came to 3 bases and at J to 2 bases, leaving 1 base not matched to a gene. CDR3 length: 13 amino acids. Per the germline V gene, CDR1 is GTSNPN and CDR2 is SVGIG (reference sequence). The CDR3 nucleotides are TGTGCCTGGAGCGGGAGGGCCACAGATACGCAGTATTTT. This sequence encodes CAWSGRATDTQYF.

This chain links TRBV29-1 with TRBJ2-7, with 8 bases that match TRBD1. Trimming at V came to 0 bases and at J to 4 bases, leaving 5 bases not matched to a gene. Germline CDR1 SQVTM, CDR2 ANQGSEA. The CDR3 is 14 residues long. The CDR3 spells CSVEDAGGAYEQYF. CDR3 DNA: TGCAGCGTTGAAGACGCAGGGGGCGCGTACGAGCAGTACTTC.

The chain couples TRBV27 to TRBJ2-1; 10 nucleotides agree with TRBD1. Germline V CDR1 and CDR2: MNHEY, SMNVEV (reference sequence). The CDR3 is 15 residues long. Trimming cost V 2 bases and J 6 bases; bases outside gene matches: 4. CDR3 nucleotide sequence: TGTGCCAGCAGTTTAGAGGGGACAGGGGCCAATGAGCAGTTCTTC. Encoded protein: CASSLEGTGANEQFF.

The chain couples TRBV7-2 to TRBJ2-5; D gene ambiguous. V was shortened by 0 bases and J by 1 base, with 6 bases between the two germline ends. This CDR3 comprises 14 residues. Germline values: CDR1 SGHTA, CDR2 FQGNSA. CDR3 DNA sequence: TGTGCCAGCAGCTTAGCCACGCGCCAAGAGACCCAGTACTTC. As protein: CASSLATRQETQYF.

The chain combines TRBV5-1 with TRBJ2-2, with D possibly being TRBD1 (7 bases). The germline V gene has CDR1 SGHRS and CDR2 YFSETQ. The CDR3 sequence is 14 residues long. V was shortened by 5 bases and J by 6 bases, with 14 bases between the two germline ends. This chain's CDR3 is CASREGASSGELFF. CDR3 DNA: TGCGCCAGCAGGGAGGGGGCATCGTCCGGGGAGCTGTTTTTT.

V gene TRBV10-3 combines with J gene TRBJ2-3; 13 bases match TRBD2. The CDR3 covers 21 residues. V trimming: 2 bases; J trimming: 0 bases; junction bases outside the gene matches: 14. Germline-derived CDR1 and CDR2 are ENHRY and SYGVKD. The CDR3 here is CAISEPTTSGRRGRSTDTQYF. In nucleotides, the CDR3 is TGTGCCATCAGTGAGCCCACGACTAGCGGGAGGAGGGGGAGGAGCACAGATACGCAGTATTTT.

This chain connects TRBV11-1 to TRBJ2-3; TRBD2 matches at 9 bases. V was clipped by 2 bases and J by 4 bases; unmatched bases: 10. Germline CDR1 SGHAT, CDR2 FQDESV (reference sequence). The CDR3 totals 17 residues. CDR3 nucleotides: TGTGCCAGCAGCTTAAATGTAGCGGGAGTTCGGCCAGATACGCAGTATTTT. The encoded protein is CASSLNVAGVRPDTQYF.

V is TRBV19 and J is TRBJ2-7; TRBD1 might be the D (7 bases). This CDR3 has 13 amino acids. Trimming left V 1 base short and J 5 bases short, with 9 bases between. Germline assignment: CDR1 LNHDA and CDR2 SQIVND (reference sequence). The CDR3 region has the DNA TGTGCCAGTAGTATAGCAGGGGGGCACGAGCAGTACTTC. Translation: CASSIAGGHEQYF.

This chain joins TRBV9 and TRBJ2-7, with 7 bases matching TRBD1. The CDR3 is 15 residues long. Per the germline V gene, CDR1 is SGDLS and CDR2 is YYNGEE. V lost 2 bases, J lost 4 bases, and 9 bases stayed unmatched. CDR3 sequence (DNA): TGTGCCAGCAGCGTCGCCGGGACAGCGAGGTACGAGCAGTACTTC. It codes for CASSVAGTARYEQYF. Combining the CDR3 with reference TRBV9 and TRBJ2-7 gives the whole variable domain DSGVTQTPKHLITATGQRVTLRCSPRSGDLSVYWYQQSLDQGLQFLIQYYNGEERAKGNILERFSAQQFPDLHSELNLSSLELGDSALYFCASSVAGTARYEQYFGPGTRLTVT.

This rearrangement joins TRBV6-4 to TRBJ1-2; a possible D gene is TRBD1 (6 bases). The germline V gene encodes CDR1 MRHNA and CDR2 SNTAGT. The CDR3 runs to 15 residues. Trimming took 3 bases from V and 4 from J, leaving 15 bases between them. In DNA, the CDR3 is TGTGCCAGCAGTGAGGCTCCAGGGGCGACCTATGGCTACACCTTC. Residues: CASSEAPGATYGYTF.

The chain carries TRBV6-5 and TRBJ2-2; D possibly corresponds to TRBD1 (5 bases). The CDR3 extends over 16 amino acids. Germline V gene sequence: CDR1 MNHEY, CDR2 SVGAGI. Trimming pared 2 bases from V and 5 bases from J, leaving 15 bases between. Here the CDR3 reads CASSYTYPRQTGELFF. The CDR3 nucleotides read TGTGCCAGCAGTTACACGTACCCCAGACAGACCGGGGAGCTGTTTTTT.

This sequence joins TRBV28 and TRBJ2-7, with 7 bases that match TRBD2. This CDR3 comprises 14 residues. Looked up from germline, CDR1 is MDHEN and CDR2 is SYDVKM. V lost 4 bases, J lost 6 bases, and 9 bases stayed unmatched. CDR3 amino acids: CASSSPSGIGEQYF. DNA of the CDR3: TGTGCCAGCAGTTCCCCCAGCGGGATAGGCGAGCAGTACTTC.

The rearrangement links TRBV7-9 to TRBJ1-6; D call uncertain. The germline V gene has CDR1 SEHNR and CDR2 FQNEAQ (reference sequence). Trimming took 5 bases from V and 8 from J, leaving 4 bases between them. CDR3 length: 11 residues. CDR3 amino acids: CASSRDSPLHF. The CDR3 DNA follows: TGTGCCAGCAGCCGCGATTCACCCCTCCACTTT.

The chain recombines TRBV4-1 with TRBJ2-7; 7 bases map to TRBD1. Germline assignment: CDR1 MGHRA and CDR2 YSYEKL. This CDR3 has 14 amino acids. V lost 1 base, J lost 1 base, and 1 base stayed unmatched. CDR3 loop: CASSQGDSSYEQYF. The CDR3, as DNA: TGCGCCAGCAGCCAAGGGGACAGTTCCTACGAGCAGTACTTC.

CDR3 region: CASSPRDRDSGEQYF. CDR3 coding DNA: TGTGCCAGCAGTCCCAGGGACAGGGATTCGGGCGAGCAGTACTTC. The rearrangement uses TRBV28 and TRBJ2-7; the match to TRBD1 covers 9 bases. J was trimmed by 6 bases and V by 5 bases; bases with no gene match: 11. Germline V gene sequence: CDR1 MDHEN, CDR2 SYDVKM. The CDR3 runs 15 residues.

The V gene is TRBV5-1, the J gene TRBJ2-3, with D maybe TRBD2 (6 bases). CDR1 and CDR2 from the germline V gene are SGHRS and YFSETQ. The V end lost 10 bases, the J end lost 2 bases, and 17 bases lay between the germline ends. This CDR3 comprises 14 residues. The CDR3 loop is CAVRLGQATDTQYF. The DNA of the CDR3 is TGCGCCGTAAGACTAGGACAAGCCACAGATACGCAGTATTTT.

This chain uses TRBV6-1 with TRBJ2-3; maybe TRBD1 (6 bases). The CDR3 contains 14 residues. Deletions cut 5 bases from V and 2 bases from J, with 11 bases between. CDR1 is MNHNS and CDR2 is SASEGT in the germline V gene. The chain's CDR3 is CASSTNRDTDTQYF. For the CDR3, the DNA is TGTGCCAGCAGTACGAACAGGGACACAGATACGCAGTATTTT.